This is a list of T cell receptor beta chains from one sample in a study of long-term antiretroviral therapy in people with HIV. Measured with immunoSEQ multiplex PCR; TCRdb has only the in-frame clones, and not every one. The table has roughly 19,000 clones, around 92% seen once. The source was unsorted PBMCs, collected 4.4 years after starting antiretroviral therapy. These receptors were taken from a woman between 50 and 59 years old with HIV. Each CDR3 is given with its conserved first and last residue. A D gene is named only where the DNA matches it firmly. A clone size is listed for some rows: how often the clone was seen (once, few, many), or a class if it is expanded.

16,TRBJ1-3,TRBV18,NA,NA,CASSPNQASSGNTIYF,TGTGCCAGCTCACCAAATCAGGCCAGCTCTGGAAACACCATATATTTT
14,TRBJ1-1,TRBV5-4,NA,NA,CASSLGRENTEAFF,TGTGCCAGCAGCTTGGGTCGAGAGAACACTGAAGCTTTCTTT
13,TRBJ1-1,TRBV6-5,NA,few,CASSRRQNTEAFF,TGTGCCAGCAGTCGCCGACAGAACACTGAAGCTTTCTTT
13,TRBJ1-1,TRBV9,NA,NA,CASKTTENTEAFF,TGTGCCAGCAAGACGACAGAGAACACTGAAGCTTTCTTT
14,TRBJ1-2,TRBV5-5,NA,NA,CASRLTNGNYGYTF,TGTGCCAGCAGGCTCACGAACGGGAACTATGGCTACACCTTC
15,TRBJ2-3,TRBV5-4,TRBD1,once,CASSLAPQGRDTQYF,TGTGCCAGCAGCTTGGCCCCACAGGGGAGAGATACGCAGTATTTT
13,TRBJ1-2,TRBV7-2,TRBD1,once,CASSRDRSYGYTF,TGTGCCAGCAGCAGGGACAGGAGCTATGGCTACACCTTC
13,TRBJ1-1,TRBV27,NA,once,CASRFSLRTEAFF,TGTGCCAGCAGATTCTCGCTGAGGACTGAAGCTTTCTTT
15,TRBJ2-7,TRBV11-2,TRBD2,NA,CASRDRTSGGDEQYF,TGTGCCAGCAGGGATCGGACTAGCGGGGGGGACGAGCAGTACTTC
14,TRBJ2-7,TRBV5-1,TRBD1,NA,CASSPQGAKDEQYF,TGCGCCAGCAGCCCCCAGGGGGCTAAAGACGAGCAGTACTTC
15,TRBJ2-7,TRBV9,NA,NA,CASSAYDGASYEQYF,TGTGCCAGCAGCGCTTACGACGGCGCCTCCTACGAGCAGTACTTC
13,TRBJ1-1,TRBV19,NA,NA,CASSPGPDSEAFF,TGTGCCAGTAGCCCTGGCCCCGACAGTGAAGCTTTCTTT
13,TRBJ1-1,TRBV7-2,TRBD1,NA,CASSLVGGGEAFF,TGTGCCAGCAGCTTAGTAGGGGGCGGAGAAGCTTTCTTT
15,TRBJ2-1,TRBV5-1,NA,NA,CASSLELASYNEQFF,TGCGCCAGCAGCTTGGAACTAGCCAGTTACAATGAGCAGTTCTTC
14,TRBJ1-5,TRBV6-6,TRBD1,NA,CASSQGQKNQPQHF,TGTGCCAGCAGTCAGGGACAGAAGAATCAGCCCCAGCATTTT
14,TRBJ1-2,TRBV1,NA,NA,CTSSQDGGAYGYTF,TGCACCAGCAGCCAAGATGGGGGGGCGTATGGCTACACCTTC
14,TRBJ1-1,TRBV10-2,NA,NA,CASSVDGAGTEAFF,TGCGCCAGCAGTGTCGACGGGGCGGGTACTGAAGCTTTCTTT
11,TRBJ1-4,TRBV29-1,NA,once,CSVDSGDRLFF,TGCAGCGTTGACTCCGGTGACCGGCTGTTTTTT
13,TRBJ2-2,TRBV19,NA,NA,CASSGGRTGELFF,TGTGCCAGTAGTGGGGGTAGAACCGGGGAGCTGTTTTTT
16,TRBJ1-2,TRBV5-1,TRBD1,NA,CASSWDRGQGRRGYTF,TGCGCCAGCAGCTGGGACAGGGGGCAGGGGAGGAGGGGCTACACCTTC
14,TRBJ2-1,TRBV2,TRBD2,NA,CASSLGTSDNEQFF,TGTGCCAGCAGCCTCGGGACTAGCGACAATGAGCAGTTCTTC
14,TRBJ1-5,TRBV19,NA,NA,CASSTYQHNQPQHF,TGTGCCAGTAGTACCTACCAACACAATCAGCCCCAGCATTTT
16,TRBJ1-6,TRBV30,TRBD1,NA,CAWKGGQGRGNSPLHF,TGTGCCTGGAAAGGTGGACAGGGGAGGGGTAATTCACCCCTCCACTTT
15,TRBJ1-2,TRBV25-1,NA,NA,CASSDYRETNYGYTF,TGTGCCAGCAGTGACTACAGGGAAACTAACTATGGCTACACCTTC